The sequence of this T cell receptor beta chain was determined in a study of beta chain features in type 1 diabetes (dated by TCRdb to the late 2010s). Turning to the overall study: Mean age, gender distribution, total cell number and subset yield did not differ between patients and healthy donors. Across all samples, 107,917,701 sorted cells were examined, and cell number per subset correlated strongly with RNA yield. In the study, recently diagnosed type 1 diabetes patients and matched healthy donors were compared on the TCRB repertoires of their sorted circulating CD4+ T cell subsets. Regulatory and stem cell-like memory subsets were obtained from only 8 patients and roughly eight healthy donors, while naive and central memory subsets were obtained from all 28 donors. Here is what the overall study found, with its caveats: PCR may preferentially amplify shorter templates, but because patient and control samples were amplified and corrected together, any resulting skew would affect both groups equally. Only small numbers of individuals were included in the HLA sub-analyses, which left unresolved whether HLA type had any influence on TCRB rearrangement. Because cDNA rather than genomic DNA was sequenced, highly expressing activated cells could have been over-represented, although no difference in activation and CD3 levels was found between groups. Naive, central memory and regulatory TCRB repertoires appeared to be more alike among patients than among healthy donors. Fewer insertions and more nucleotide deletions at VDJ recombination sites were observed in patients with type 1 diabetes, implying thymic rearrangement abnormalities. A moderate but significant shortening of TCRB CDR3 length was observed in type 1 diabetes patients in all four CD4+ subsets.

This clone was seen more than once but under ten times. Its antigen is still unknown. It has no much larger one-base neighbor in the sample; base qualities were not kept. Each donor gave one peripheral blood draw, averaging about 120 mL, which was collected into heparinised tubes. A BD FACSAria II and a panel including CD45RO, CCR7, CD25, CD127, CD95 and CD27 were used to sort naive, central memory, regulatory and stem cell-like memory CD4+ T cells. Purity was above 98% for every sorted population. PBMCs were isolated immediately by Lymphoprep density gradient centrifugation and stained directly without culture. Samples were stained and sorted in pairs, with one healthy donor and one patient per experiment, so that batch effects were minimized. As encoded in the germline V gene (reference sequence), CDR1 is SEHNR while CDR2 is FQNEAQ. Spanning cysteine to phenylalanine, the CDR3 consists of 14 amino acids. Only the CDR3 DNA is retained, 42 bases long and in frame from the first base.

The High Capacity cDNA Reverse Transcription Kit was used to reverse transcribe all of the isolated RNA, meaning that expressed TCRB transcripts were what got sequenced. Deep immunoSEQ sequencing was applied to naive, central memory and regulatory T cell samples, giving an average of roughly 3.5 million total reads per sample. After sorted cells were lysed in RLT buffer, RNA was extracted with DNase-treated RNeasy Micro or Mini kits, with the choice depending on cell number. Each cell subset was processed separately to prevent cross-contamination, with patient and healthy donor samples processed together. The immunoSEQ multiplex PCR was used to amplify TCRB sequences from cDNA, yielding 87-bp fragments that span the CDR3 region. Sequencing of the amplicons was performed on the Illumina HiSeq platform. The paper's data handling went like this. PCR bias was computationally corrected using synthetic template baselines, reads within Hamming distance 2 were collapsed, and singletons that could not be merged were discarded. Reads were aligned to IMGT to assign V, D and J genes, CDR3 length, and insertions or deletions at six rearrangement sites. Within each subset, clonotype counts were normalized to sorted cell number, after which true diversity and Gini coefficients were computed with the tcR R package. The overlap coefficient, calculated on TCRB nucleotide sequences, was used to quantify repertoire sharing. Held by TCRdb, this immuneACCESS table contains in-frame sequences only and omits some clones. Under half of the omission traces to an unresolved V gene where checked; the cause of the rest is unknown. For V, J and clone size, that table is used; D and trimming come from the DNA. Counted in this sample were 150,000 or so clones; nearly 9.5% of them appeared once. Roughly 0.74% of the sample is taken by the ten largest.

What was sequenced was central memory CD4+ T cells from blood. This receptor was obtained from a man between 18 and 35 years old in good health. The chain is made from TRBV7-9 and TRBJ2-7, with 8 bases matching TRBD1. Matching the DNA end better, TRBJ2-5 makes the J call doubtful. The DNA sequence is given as TGTGCCAGCAGCCCCGGACAGGGCGGCGAGACCCAGTACTTC. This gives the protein CASSPGQGGETQYF.